This T cell receptor beta chain was sequenced in a study of CD4 T cell repertoires in COVID-19. This table comes from immunoSEQ multiplex PCR, and its TCRdb copy is limited to in-frame clones, with some not included. Seen here are about 75,000 clones, 83% observed once, and the top ten hold 0.45% to 0.6%. Trimming took 5 bases from V and 2 from J; bases not matched to a gene: 3. Germline V CDR1 and CDR2: MGHRA, YSYEKL. CDR3 length: 14 amino acids. Donors had recovered from mild-to-severe COVID-19. Sequencing was done directly on freshly isolated, uncultured memory T cells. This clone came up a few times.

The V gene is TRBV4-1, the J gene TRBJ1-5; 7 bases are shared with TRBD1. The TCR was taken from a human donor who had COVID-19. The sequences come from CD4+ T cells from peripheral blood, collected after recovery from COVID-19. In nucleotides, the CDR3 is TGCGCCAGCAGCGTACAGGGGCGCAATCAGCCCCAGCATTTT. Amino acid sequence: CASSVQGRNQPQHF.